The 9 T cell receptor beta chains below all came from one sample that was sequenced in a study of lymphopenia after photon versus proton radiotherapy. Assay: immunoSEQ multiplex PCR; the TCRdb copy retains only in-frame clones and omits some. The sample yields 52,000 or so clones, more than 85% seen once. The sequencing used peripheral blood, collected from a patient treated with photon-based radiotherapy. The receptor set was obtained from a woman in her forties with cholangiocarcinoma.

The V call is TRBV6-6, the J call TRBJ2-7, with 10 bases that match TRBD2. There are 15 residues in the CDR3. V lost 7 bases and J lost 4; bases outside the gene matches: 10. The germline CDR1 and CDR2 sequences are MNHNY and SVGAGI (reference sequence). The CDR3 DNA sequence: TGTGCCAGCAATAGAGGGACTAGCGTTGCGTACGAGCAGTACTTC. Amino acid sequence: CASNRGTSVAYEQYF.

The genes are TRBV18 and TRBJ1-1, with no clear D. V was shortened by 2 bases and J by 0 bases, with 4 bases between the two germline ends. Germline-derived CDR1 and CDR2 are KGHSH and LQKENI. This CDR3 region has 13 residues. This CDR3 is CASSPGMNTEAFF. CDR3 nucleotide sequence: TGTGCCAGCTCACCAGGTATGAACACTGAAGCTTTCTTT.

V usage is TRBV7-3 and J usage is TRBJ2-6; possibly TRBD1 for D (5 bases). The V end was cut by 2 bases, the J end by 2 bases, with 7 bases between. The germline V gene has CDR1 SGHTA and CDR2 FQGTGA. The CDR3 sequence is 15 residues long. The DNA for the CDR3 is TGTGCCAGCAGCTTACCAGGGCCTGGGGCCAACGTCCTGACTTTC. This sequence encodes CASSLPGPGANVLTF.

CDR3 coding DNA: TGTGCCAGCAGTTTATCGGAGGGGATAGGGTCCTATAATTCACCCCTCCACTTT. Encoded protein: CASSLSEGIGSYNSPLHF. The V call is TRBV27, the J call TRBJ1-6; perhaps TRBD1 as D (5 bases). Germline-derived CDR1 and CDR2 are MNHEY and SMNVEV (reference sequence). CDR3 length: 18 residues. The ends were cut back, 0 bases at V and 1 base at J, with 13 bases in the middle.

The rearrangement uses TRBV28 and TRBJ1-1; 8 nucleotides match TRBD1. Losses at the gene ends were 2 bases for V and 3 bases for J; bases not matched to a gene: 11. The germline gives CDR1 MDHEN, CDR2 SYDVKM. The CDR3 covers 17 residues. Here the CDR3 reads CASSLAVRGLSDTEAFF. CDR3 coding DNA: TGTGCCAGCAGTTTAGCGGTCAGGGGGCTCTCGGACACTGAAGCTTTCTTT.

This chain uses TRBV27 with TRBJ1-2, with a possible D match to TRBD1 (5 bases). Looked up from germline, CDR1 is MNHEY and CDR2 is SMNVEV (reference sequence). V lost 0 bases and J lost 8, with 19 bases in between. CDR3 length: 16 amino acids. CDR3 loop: CASSLSGLGTFGGYTF. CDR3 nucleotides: TGTGCCAGCAGTTTATCAGGGTTGGGGACCTTTGGGGGCTACACCTTC.

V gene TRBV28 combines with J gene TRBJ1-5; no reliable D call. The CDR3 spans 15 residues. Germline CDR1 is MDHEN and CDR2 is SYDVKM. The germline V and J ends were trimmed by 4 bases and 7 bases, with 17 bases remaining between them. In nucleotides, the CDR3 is TGTGCCAGCAGTTCCGATCTGGCGGGGAGGCAGCCCCAGCATTTT. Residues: CASSSDLAGRQPQHF.

CDR3 amino acids: CASSPQGREQFF. Here the CDR3 DNA reads TGTGCCAGCTCGCCCCAGGGGCGCGAGCAGTTCTTC. The rearrangement links TRBV7-9 to TRBJ2-1; D may be TRBD1 (6 bases). CDR3 length equals 12 residues. Trimming removed 8 bases from V and 10 bases from J, with 15 bases in between. The germline gives CDR1 SEHNR, CDR2 FQNEAQ (reference sequence).

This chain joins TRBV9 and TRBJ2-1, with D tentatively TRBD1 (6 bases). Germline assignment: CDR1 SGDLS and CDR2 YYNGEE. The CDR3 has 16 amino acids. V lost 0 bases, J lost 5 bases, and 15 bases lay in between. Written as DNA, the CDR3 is TGTGCCAGCAGCGTAGGAGGCGGGTCAGGGGACAATGAGCAGTTCTTC. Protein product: CASSVGGGSGDNEQFF.